This TCR beta chain stems from a study of OX40 agonist ivuxolimab in advanced cancers. Study background: Partial responses were recorded for three patients, including one with hepatocellular carcinoma and two with cutaneous melanoma.

Profiling relied on immunoSEQ multiplex PCR, and the TCRdb table lists in-frame clones only, not all of them. The sample lists 50,000 to 60,000 clones, approximately 91% occurring once. The CDR3 loop spans 16 amino acids. V lost 5 bases, J lost 4 bases, and 21 bases lay in between. CDR1 is SGHTA and CDR2 is FQGNSA in the germline V gene. V and J are TRBV7-2 and TRBJ2-7; D assignment may be TRBD1 or TRBD2 (5 bases each). The receptor comes from an adult with an advanced solid tumor such as melanoma, head and neck, liver or kidney cancer. The sequencing here drew on CD4+ or CD8+ T cells sorted from blood, taken in a trial of the OX40 agonist ivuxolimab. CDR3 in DNA: TGTGCCAGCAGCGTCAATCGGGACCCCGAAGGGTACGAGCAGTACTTC. It is translated as CASSVNRDPEGYEQYF.